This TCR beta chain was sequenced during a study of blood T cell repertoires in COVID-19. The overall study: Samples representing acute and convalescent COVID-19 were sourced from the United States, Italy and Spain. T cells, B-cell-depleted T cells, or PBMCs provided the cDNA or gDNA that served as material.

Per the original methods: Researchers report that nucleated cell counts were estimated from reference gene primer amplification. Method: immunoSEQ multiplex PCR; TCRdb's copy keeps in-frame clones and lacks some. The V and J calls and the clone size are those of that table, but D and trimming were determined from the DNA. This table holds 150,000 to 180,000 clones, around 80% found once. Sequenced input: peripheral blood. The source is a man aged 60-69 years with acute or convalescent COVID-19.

CDR3 region: CASNGDRGVYGYTF. DNA of the CDR3: TGTGCCAGCAACGGGGACAGGGGGGTATATGGCTACACCTTC. This chain connects TRBV5-4 to TRBJ1-2; 11 nucleotides agree with TRBD1. CDR1 SGHNT and CDR2 YYREEE come from the germline V gene (reference sequence). V trimming: 6 bases; J trimming: 5 bases; junction bases outside the gene matches: 6. This CDR3 has 14 amino acids.